This T cell receptor beta chain appears in the sequencing data of a study of CD8 T cells in Susac syndrome. RNA amounts of roughly 0.5 to 1 ug underwent reverse transcription with random hexamers. TCRdb ran MiXCR on the immunoSEQ multiplex PCR reads and lists one entry per CDR3 protein. The sample lists around 230,000 distinct CDR3 sequences, about 95% seen once, with 0.1% in the top ten. High-throughput TCR beta sequencing covered peripheral CD8+ and CD4+ T cells. Sequencing used CD4+ T cells from PBMCs. The clonotype was recovered from a human donor with Susac syndrome.

The CDR3 region is CASSRGQVRPPNTEAFF. The CDR3 DNA reads TGTGCCAGCTCACGCGGACAGGTTAGGCCACCGAACACTGAAGCTTTCTTT. The V and J genes are TRBV18 and TRBJ1-1; 7 bases fit TRBD1. The CDR3 is 17 amino acids. Germline CDR1 reads KGHSH; CDR2 reads LQKENI. The junction had 12 bases not matched to a gene; V was cut back by 4 bases and J by 1 base.